This TCR beta chain comes out of a study of shared clonotypes between healthy human individuals. Study conclusions and caveats: Donors were few, which limited the genetic and exposure-history diversity represented. Clonotype sharing across a few donors was observed for around 5% of naive CD4 clonotypes.

A note on this clone: The antigen is unknown.

Clones were read by immunoSEQ multiplex PCR, and TCRdb kept only the in-frame ones, dropping some. Of 2 million to 2.5 million clones in the sample, over 85% were seen once. Germline assignment: CDR1 SNHLY and CDR2 FYNNEI. CDR3 length: 15 residues. Trimming removed 6 bases from V and 7 bases from J, with 21 bases in between. Naive CD45RA+ and memory CD45RA-negative subsets were split from CD4+ cells. The chain combines TRBV2 with TRBJ2-5; a possible D gene is TRBD1 (7 bases). The specimen was naive CD4+ T cells from PBMCs. Subset noted: CD45RA+ positively selected. This TCR was recovered from a man aged 18 to 29 in good health. Some clones in this sample may be carry-over from other donors' samples. The CDR3 sequence is CASREGQNSVRTQYF. In nucleotides, the CDR3 is TGTGCCAGCAGGGAGGGACAGAACAGCGTGCGGACCCAGTACTTC.